These 12 T cell receptor beta chains were sequenced from one sample in a study of cytomegalovirus exposure and HLA in healthy donors. PCR was performed using 60 Vbeta and 13 Jbeta primers. Sequencing was performed with immunoSEQ multiplex PCR; in TCRdb, only in-frame clones are kept and a portion is missing. The sample yields 150,000 to 200,000 clones, 80% to 85% seen once. The source material was PBMCs. These receptors came from a woman between 45 and 60 years old in good health and CMV-seropositive.

This chain joins TRBV18 and TRBJ2-7; TRBD2 agrees at 9 bases. Germline trimming cut 1 base from V and 4 bases from J; bases unmatched to any gene: 2. This CDR3 has 14 amino acids. Germline-derived CDR1 and CDR2 are KGHSH and LQKENI. In DNA, the CDR3 is TGTGCCAGCTCACCACTAGCGGGGGATTACGAGCAGTACTTC. Protein product: CASSPLAGDYEQYF.

This clone was seen only a few times. The chain combines TRBV29-1 with TRBJ1-3; 7 nucleotides align to TRBD1. The length of the CDR3 is 14 residues. The ends lost 5 bases at V and 2 bases at J; junction bases unmatched: 6. Germline lookup yields CDR1 SQVTM and CDR2 ANQGSEA. In nucleotides, the CDR3 is TGCAGCGTTCAAGGGGGCGTTACTGGAAACACCATATATTTT. Amino acid sequence: CSVQGGVTGNTIYF.

The chain is built from TRBV5-1 and TRBJ2-5, with D maybe TRBD1 (5 bases). This CDR3 contains 14 residues. V gave up 3 bases and J gave up 2 bases, with 11 bases separating them. Germline V gene data show CDR1 as SGHRS and CDR2 as YFSETQ. CDR3 nucleotides: TGCGCCAGCAGCTCGCAGCCAGGGCAAGAGACCCAGTACTTC. This codes for CASSSQPGQETQYF.

The chain employs TRBV2 and TRBJ2-5; tentatively, D is TRBD1 (6 bases). Trimming shortened V by 8 bases and J by 2 bases, and 9 bases separated the two germline ends. The germline CDR1 and CDR2 sequences are SNHLY and FYNNEI. The CDR3 loop spans 12 amino acids. CDR3 DNA: TGTGCCAGCTGGGGGCAGCAAGAGACCCAGTACTTC. Translated, it gives CASWGQQETQYF.

This chain uses TRBV5-1 with TRBJ1-1; D is uncertain. Trimming stripped 5 bases from V and 0 bases from J, with 14 bases between. The CDR3 runs 15 residues. The germline CDR1 and CDR2 sequences are SGHRS and YFSETQ. Written as DNA, the CDR3 is TGCGCCAGCAGTACCCGAGGTAGCATGAACACTGAAGCTTTCTTT. Amino acid sequence: CASSTRGSMNTEAFF. Complete variable domain (other parts from reference TRBV5-1 and TRBJ1-1): KAGVTQTPRYLIKTRGQQVTLSCSPISGHRSVSWYQQTPGQGLQFLFEYFSETQRNKGNFPGRFSGRQFSNSRSEMNVSTLELGDSALYLCASSTRGSMNTEAFFGQGTRLTVV.

The J gene is TRBJ2-5, the V gene TRBV6-5; 11 bases align to TRBD1. The CDR3 loop spans 14 amino acids. Looked up from germline, CDR1 is MNHEY and CDR2 is SVGAGI. The V and J ends lost 2 bases and 6 bases, in that order; junction bases with no gene match: 2. Written as DNA, the CDR3 is TGTGCCAGCAGTTACGGGACAGGGGGAAAGACCCAGTACTTC. It codes for CASSYGTGGKTQYF.

The chain carries TRBV5-1 and TRBJ2-1, with D unclear. The germline V gene has CDR1 SGHRS and CDR2 YFSETQ. V lost 0 bases and J 8 bases, leaving 15 bases between the germline ends. The CDR3 is made up of 15 amino acids. The CDR3 DNA sequence: TGCGCCAGCAGCTTGGGCTTCGTCGAGGTCGATGAGCAGTTCTTC. Translated: CASSLGFVEVDEQFF.

The chain is built from TRBV7-2 and TRBJ2-3, with a weak D call TRBD1 (6 bases). CDR1 is SGHTA and CDR2 is FQGNSA in the germline V gene. The CDR3 is 14 residues long. V gave up 5 bases and J gave up 2 bases, with 11 bases separating them. CDR3 sequence reads: CASSVRGDTDTQYF. In DNA, the CDR3 is TGTGCCAGCAGCGTCAGGGGCGACACAGATACGCAGTATTTT.

The chain combines TRBV5-1 with TRBJ2-5; the D gene is possibly TRBD1 (6 bases). V was clipped by 4 bases and J by 7 bases, with 26 bases between them. The CDR3 consists of 17 residues. Looked up from germline, CDR1 is SGHRS and CDR2 is YFSETQ. CDR3 amino acids: CASSLEGVTRMRGTQYF. In DNA, the CDR3 is TGCGCCAGCAGCCTCGAGGGGGTTACGCGGATGAGGGGGACCCAGTACTTC.

CDR3 loop: CASSQGGGLNYEQYF. The CDR3 bases are TGCGCCAGCAGCCAAGGGGGCGGTCTTAACTACGAGCAGTACTTC. The chain uses TRBV4-3 and TRBJ2-7, with D possibly TRBD1 on 5 matching bases. This CDR3 contains 15 residues. The germline V gene encodes CDR1 LGHNA and CDR2 YSLEER. Trimming stripped 1 base from V and 3 bases from J, with 13 bases between.

The V gene is TRBV20-1, the J gene TRBJ2-3, with no clear D. Trimming pared 4 bases from V and 4 bases from J, leaving 6 bases between. The CDR3 contains 11 residues. Per germline, CDR1 DFQATT and CDR2 SNEGSKA (reference sequence). DNA for the CDR3: TGCAGTGCTAATGTCGCAGATACGCAGTATTTT. Translating it yields CSANVADTQYF.

The sample holds many counts of this clone. This chain connects TRBV5-4 to TRBJ2-7; D is perhaps TRBD1 (5 bases). Trimming pared 4 bases from V and 7 bases from J, leaving 21 bases between. Looked up from germline, CDR1 is SGHNT and CDR2 is YYREEE (reference sequence). The CDR3 contains 15 residues. The CDR3 DNA reads as TGTGCCAGCAGCGTCAGGGTCGGCGGCGGCTTAGAGCAGTACTTC. Protein product: CASSVRVGGGLEQYF.